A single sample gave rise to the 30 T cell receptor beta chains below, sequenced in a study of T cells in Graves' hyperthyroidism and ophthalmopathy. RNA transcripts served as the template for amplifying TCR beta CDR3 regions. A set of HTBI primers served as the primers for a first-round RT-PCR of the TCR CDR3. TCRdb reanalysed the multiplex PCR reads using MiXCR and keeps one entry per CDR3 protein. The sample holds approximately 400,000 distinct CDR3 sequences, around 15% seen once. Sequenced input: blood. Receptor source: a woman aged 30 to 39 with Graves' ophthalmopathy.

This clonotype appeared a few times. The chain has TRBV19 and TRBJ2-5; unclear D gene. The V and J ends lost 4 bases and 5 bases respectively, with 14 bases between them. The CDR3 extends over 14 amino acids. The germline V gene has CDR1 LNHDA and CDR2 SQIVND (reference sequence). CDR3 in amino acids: CASSRGVGFETQYF. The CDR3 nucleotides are TGTGCCAGTAGTAGAGGCGTGGGTTTCGAGACCCAGTACTTC. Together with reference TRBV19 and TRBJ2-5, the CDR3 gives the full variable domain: DGGITQSPKYLFRKEGQNVTLSCEQNLNHDAMYWYRQDPGQGLRLIYYSQIVNDFQKGDIAEGYSVSREKKESFPLTVTSAQKNPTAFYLCASSRGVGFETQYFGPGTRLLVL.

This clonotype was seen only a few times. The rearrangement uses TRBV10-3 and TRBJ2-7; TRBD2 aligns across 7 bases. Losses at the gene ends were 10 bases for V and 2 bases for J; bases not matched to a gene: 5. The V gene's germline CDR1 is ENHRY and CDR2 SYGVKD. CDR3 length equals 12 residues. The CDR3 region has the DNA TGTGCCACAACTAGCGACCCCTACGAGCAGTACTTC. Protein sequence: CATTSDPYEQYF.

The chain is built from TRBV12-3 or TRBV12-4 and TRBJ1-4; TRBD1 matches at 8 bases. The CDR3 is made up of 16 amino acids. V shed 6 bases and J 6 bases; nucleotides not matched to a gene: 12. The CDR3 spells CASSRDRGKVYEKLFF. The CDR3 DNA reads TGTGCCAGCAGCAGAGACAGGGGAAAAGTTTATGAAAAACTGTTTTTT.

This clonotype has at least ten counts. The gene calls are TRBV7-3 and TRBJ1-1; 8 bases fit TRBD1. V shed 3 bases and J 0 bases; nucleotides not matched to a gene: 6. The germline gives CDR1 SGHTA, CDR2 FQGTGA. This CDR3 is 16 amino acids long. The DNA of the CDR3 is TGTGCCAGCAGCTTGGGGACAGGTGGTATGAACACTGAAGCTTTCTTT. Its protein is CASSLGTGGMNTEAFF.

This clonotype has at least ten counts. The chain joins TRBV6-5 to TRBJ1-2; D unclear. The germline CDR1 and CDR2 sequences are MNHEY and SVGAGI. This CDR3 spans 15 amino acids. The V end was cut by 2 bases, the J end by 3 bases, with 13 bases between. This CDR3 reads CASSYRILSDYGYTF. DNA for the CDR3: TGTGCCAGCAGTTACAGGATCCTGTCTGACTATGGCTACACCTTC.

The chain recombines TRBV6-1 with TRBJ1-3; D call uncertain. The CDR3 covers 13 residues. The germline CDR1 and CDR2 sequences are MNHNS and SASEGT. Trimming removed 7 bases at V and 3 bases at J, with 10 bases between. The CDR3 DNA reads TGTGCCAGCACGACAACACTTGGAAACACCATATATTTT. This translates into CASTTTLGNTIYF.

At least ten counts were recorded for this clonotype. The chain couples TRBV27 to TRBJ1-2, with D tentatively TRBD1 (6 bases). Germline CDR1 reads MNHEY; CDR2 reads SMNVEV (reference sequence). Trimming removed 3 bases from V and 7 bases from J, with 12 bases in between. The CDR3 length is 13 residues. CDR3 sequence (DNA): TGTGCCAGCAGTTTCCAGGGGAGCGGTGGCTACACCTTC. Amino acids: CASSFQGSGGYTF.

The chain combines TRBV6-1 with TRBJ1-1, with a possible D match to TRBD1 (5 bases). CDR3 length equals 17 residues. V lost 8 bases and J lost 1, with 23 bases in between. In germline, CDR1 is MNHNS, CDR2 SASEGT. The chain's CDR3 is CASSKVGAPIRNTEAFF. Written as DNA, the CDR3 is TGTGCCAGCTCCAAGGTCGGGGCTCCAATTAGGAACACTGAAGCTTTCTTT.

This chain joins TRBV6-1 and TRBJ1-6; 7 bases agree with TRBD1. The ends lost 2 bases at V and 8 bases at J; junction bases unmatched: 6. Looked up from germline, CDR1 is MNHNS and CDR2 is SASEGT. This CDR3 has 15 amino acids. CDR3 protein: CASSELGTEDSPLHF. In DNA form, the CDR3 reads TGTGCCAGCAGTGAATTGGGGACAGAGGATTCACCCCTCCACTTT.

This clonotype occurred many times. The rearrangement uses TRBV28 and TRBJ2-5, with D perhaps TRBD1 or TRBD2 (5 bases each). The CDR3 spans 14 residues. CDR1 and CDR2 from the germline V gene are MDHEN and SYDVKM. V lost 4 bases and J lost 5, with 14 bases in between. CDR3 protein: CASSSGTELETQYF. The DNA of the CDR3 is TGTGCCAGCAGTTCCGGGACGGAGCTTGAGACCCAGTACTTC.

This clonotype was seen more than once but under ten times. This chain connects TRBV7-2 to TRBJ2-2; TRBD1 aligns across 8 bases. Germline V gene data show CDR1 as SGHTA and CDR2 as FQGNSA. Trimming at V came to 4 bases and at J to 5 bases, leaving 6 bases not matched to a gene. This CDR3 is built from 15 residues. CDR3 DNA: TGTGCCAGCAGCTGGCCTCAGGGGGCTACCGGGGAGCTGTTTTTT. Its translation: CASSWPQGATGELFF. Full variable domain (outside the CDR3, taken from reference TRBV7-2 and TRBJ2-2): GAGVSQSPSNKVTEKGKDVELRCDPISGHTALYWYRQSLGQGLEFLIYFQGNSAPDKSGLPSDRFSAERTGGSVSTLTIQRTQQEDSAVYLCASSWPQGATGELFFGEGSRLTVL.

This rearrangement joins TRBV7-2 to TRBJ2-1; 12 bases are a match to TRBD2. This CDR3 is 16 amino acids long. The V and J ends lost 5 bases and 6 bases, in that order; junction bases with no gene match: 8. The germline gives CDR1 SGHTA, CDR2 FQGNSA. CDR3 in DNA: TGTGCCAGCAGCGAAGCATCTAGCGGGGGGGCCAATGAGCAGTTCTTC. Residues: CASSEASSGGANEQFF.

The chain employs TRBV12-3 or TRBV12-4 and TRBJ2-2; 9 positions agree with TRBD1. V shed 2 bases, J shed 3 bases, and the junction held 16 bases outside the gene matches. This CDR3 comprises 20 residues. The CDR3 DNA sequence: TGTGCCAGCAGTTTACCCGGGACAGGGTGGAGTGAAAAGGACACCGGGGAGCTGTTTTTT. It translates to CASSLPGTGWSEKDTGELFF.

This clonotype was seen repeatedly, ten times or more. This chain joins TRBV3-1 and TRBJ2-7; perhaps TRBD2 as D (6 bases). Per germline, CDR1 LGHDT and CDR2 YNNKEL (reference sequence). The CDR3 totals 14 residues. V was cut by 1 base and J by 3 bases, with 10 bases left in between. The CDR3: CASSQGGVLYEQYF. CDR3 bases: TGTGCCAGCAGCCAAGGCGGGGTACTCTACGAGCAGTACTTC.

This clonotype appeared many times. The CDR3 is CASSATSRGETQYF. CDR3 bases: TGTGCCAGCAGCGCAACTAGTAGGGGCGAGACCCAGTACTTC. The chain has TRBV11-3 and TRBJ2-5; D may be TRBD1 or TRBD2 (5 bases each). V gave up 5 bases and J gave up 5 bases, with 15 bases separating them. This CDR3 has 14 amino acids. In germline, CDR1 is SGHNT, CDR2 YENEEA.

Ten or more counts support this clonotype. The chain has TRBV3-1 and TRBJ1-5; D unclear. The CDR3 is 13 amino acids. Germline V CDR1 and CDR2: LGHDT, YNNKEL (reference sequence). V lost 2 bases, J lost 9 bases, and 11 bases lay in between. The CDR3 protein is CASSQFEFPPQHF. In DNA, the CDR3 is TGTGCCAGCAGCCAATTCGAGTTTCCGCCCCAGCATTTT. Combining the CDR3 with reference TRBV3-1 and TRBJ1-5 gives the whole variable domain DTAVSQTPKYLVTQMGNDKSIKCEQNLGHDTMYWYKQDSKKFLKIMFSYNNKELIINETVPNRFSPKSPDKAHLNLHINSLELGDSAVYFCASSQFEFPPQHFGDGTRLSIL.

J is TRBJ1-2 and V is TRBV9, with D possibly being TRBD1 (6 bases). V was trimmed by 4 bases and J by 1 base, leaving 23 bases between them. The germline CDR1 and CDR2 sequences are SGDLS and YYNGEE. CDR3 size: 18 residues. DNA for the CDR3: TGTGCCAGCAGCCCCCGAACCGGGTCGCACAGGGTTAACTATGGCTACACCTTC. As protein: CASSPRTGSHRVNYGYTF.

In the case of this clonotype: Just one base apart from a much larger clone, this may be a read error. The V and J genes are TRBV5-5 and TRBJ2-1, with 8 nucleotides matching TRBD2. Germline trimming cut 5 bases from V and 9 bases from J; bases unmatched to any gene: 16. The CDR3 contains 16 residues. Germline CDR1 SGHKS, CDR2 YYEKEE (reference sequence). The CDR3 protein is CASRTAGGGLAGEQFF. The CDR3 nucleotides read TGTGCCAGCAGAACCGCAGGCGGGGGGCTTGCCGGTGAGCAGTTCTTC.

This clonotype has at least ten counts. The CDR3 loop reads CSARTGVRKTQYF. As DNA, the CDR3 is TGCAGTGCTAGAACAGGGGTTCGGAAGACCCAGTACTTC. The chain carries TRBV20-1 and TRBJ2-5; 7 nucleotides agree with TRBD1. This CDR3 has 13 residues. Unmatched junction bases numbered 6, after V lost 2 bases and J lost 6 bases. CDR1 is DFQATT and CDR2 is SNEGSKA in the germline V gene (reference sequence).

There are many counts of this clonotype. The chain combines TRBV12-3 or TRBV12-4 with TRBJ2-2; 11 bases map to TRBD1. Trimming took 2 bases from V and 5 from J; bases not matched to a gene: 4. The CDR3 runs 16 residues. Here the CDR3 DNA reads TGTGCCAGCAGTTTATCCGGGACAGGGGGAACCGGGGAGCTGTTTTTT. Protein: CASSLSGTGGTGELFF.

The CDR3 bases are TGTGCCAGCAGTGATGCGGCGGGGGCCCCCACAGATACGCAGTATTTT. Its translation: CASSDAAGAPTDTQYF. This sequence joins TRBV25-1 and TRBJ2-3, with D maybe TRBD2 (7 bases). V lost 3 bases and J lost 2, with 15 bases in between. CDR1 and CDR2 from the germline V gene are MGHDK and SYGVNS. The CDR3 totals 16 residues.

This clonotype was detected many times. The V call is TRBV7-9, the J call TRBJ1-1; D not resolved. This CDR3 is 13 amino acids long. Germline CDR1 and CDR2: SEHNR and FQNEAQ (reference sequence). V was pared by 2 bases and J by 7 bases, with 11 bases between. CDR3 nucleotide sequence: TGTGCCAGCAGCTTATCGCCCGGGATTGAAGCTTTCTTT. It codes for CASSLSPGIEAFF.

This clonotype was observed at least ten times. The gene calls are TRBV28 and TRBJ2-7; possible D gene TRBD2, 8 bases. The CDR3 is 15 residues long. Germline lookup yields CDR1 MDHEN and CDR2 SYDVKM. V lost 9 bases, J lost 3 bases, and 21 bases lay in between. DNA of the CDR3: TGTGCCAGTCGTAGCGGGACAGTGAGTCACTACGAGCAGTACTTC. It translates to CASRSGTVSHYEQYF.

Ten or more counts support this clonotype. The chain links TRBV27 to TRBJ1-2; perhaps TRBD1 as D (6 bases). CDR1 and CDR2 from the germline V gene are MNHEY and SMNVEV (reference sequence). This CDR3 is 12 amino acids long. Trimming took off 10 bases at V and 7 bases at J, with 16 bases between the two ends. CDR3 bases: TGTGCCACTAAGGGGGACGGCCTTGGCTACACCTTC. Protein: CATKGDGLGYTF.

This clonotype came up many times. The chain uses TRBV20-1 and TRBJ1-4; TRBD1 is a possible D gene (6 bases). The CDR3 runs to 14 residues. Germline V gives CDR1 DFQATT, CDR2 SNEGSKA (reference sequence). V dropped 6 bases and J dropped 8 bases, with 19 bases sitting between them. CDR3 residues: CSAPSAGAGEKLFF. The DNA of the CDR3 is TGCAGTGCCCCATCCGCGGGGGCAGGAGAAAAACTGTTTTTT.

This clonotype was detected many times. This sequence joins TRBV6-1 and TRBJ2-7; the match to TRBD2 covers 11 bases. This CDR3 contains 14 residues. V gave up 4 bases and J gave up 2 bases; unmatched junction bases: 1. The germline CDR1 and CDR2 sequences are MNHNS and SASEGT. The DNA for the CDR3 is TGTGCCAGCAGTGTACTAGCGGGGGCCTACGAGCAGTACTTC. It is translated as CASSVLAGAYEQYF.

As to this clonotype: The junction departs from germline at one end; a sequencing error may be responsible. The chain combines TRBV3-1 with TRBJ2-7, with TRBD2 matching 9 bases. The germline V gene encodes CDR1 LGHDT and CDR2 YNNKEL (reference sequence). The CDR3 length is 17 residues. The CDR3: CDSSVRGTAGGAYEQYF. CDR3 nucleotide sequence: TGTGACAGCAGCGTACGAGGCACAGCGGGGGGCGCCTACGAGCAGTACTTC.

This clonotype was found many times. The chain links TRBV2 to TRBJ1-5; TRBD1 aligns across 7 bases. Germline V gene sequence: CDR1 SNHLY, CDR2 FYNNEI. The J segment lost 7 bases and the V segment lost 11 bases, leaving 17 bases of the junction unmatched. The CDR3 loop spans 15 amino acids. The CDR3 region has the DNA TGTGCCGCGAAGACAGGGTTGGGCGATAGGCAGCCCCAGCATTTT. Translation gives CAAKTGLGDRQPQHF.

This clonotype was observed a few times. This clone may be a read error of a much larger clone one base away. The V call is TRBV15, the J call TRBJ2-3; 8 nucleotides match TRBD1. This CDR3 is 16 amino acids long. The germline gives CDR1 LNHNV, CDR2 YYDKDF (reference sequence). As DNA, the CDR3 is TGTGCCACCGGCAGAGACGGACGACAGGGGACAGATACGCAGTATTTT. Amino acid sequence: CATGRDGRQGTDTQYF.

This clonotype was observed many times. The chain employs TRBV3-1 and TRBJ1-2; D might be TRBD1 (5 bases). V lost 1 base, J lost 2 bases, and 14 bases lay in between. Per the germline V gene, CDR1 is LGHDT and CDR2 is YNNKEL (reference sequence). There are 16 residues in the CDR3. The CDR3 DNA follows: TGTGCCAGCAGCCAAGGGGGCAGGGCGGCGAACTATGGCTACACCTTC. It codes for CASSQGGRAANYGYTF. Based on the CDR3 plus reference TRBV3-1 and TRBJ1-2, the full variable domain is DTAVSQTPKYLVTQMGNDKSIKCEQNLGHDTMYWYKQDSKKFLKIMFSYNNKELIINETVPNRFSPKSPDKAHLNLHINSLELGDSAVYFCASSQGGRAANYGYTFGSGTRLTVV.